These 27 T cell receptor beta chains came from one sample sequenced in a study of T cell changes during pregnancy in multiple sclerosis (dated by TCRdb to the late 2010s). Library construction relied on the immunoSEQ multiplex PCR assay. TCRdb took this table from immuneACCESS and kept in-frame rearrangements with V and J called. Such tables lack part of the clones; where checked against another copy, unresolved V genes explain under half of the gap, and the rest is unexplained. This sample gives over 20,000 clones in total; under 90% of them show up just once. Of the sample, 7.6% falls within the top ten clones. The sequenced sample was CD8+ T cells from peripheral blood mononuclear cells, obtained before pregnancy. The receptors stem from a female donor with multiple sclerosis, enrolled in a pregnancy study.

This chain connects TRBV12-5 to TRBJ2-7, with D perhaps matching TRBD2 (5 bases). Germline V gene sequence: CDR1 LGHNT, CDR2 FRNRAP. V lost 3 bases to trimming and J lost 6 bases, with 12 bases between them. This CDR3 is built from 13 residues. CDR3: CASGFESGSEQYF. Here the CDR3 DNA reads TGTGCTAGTGGTTTCGAGTCGGGATCCGAGCAGTACTTC.

The chain combines TRBV7-9 with TRBJ2-1; TRBD2 matches at 14 bases. This CDR3 comprises 18 residues. Trimming at V came to 5 bases and at J to 1 base, leaving 7 bases not matched to a gene. The germline V gene encodes CDR1 SEHNR and CDR2 FQNEAQ (reference sequence). As DNA, the CDR3 is TGTGCCAGCAGCCCGGGACTAGCGGGAGTGGGTTCCTACAATGAGCAGTTCTTC. As protein: CASSPGLAGVGSYNEQFF.

The CDR3 protein is CASSHKGLADIYNEQFF. The CDR3 coding sequence is TGTGCCAGCAGCCATAAAGGACTAGCGGATATCTACAATGAGCAGTTCTTC. The chain employs TRBV7-9 and TRBJ2-1; TRBD2 matches at 10 bases. This CDR3 spans 17 amino acids. Germline CDR1 SEHNR, CDR2 FQNEAQ (reference sequence). V was pared by 5 bases and J by 3 bases, with 10 bases of the junction left unmatched. Full variable domain (outside the CDR3, taken from reference TRBV7-9 and TRBJ2-1): DTGVSQNPRHKITKRGQNVTFRCDPISEHNRLYWYRQTLGQGPEFLTYFQNEAQLEKSRLLSDRFSAERPKGSFSTLEIQRTEQGDSAMYLCASSHKGLADIYNEQFFGPGTRLTVL.

V and J are TRBV2 and TRBJ2-5; a possible D gene is TRBD2 (6 bases). The germline V and J ends were trimmed by 2 bases and 5 bases, with 15 bases remaining between them. In germline, CDR1 is SNHLY, CDR2 FYNNEI. CDR3 length: 15 amino acids. The CDR3 sequence: CASSESAGSWETQYF. DNA of the CDR3: TGTGCCAGCAGTGAATCGGCGGGATCGTGGGAGACCCAGTACTTC.

The chain uses TRBV10-3 and TRBJ2-1; 9 bases match TRBD2. The germline CDR1 and CDR2 sequences are ENHRY and SYGVKD. V lost 2 bases, J lost 2 bases, and 10 bases stayed unmatched. The CDR3 loop spans 18 amino acids. CDR3 amino acids: CAISETLLAGTPYNEQFF. The CDR3 DNA reads TGTGCCATCAGTGAGACCCTCCTAGCGGGGACACCCTACAATGAGCAGTTCTTC.

The chain is built from TRBV2 and TRBJ2-1, with 8 bases identical to TRBD2. This CDR3 comprises 15 residues. With V trimmed by 6 bases and J by 7 bases, 11 bases remained unmatched. Germline V gene sequence: CDR1 SNHLY, CDR2 FYNNEI. The CDR3 here is CASRAPGLEPNEQFF. Written as DNA, the CDR3 is TGTGCCAGCAGGGCCCCGGGACTAGAACCAAATGAGCAGTTCTTC. Drawing the rest from reference TRBV2 and TRBJ2-1, the complete variable domain is EPEVTQTPSHQVTQMGQEVILRCVPISNHLYFYWYRQILGQKVEFLVSFYNNEISEKSEIFDDQFSVERPDGSNFTLKIRSTKLEDSAMYFCASRAPGLEPNEQFFGPGTRLTVL.

This rearrangement joins TRBV9 to TRBJ2-3; a weak D match, TRBD1 (6 bases). V lost 3 bases to trimming and J lost 6 bases, with 8 bases between them. Per germline, CDR1 SGDLS and CDR2 YYNGEE. The CDR3 is made up of 12 amino acids. The CDR3 coding sequence is TGTGCCAGCAGCGAGCAGGGGGATACGCAGTATTTT. Protein sequence: CASSEQGDTQYF.

The V gene is TRBV29-1, the J gene TRBJ2-1, with D unclear. Trimming left V 2 bases short and J 5 bases short, with 4 bases between. This CDR3 is built from 11 residues. Germline V gene data show CDR1 as SQVTM and CDR2 as ANQGSEA. CDR3 DNA sequence: TGCAGCGTTGAACAGGACAATGAGCAGTTCTTC. It specifies CSVEQDNEQFF.

The CDR3 bases are TGTGCCACCTCAGAGGGACTTCCCAATGAGCAGTTCTTC. Its protein is CATSEGLPNEQFF. This chain joins TRBV19 and TRBJ2-1, with D perhaps TRBD2 (6 bases). The germline CDR1 and CDR2 sequences are LNHDA and SQIVND (reference sequence). Between the trimmed V and J ends, which lost 10 bases and 6 bases, there was a span of 16 bases. The CDR3 totals 13 residues.

V gene TRBV2 combines with J gene TRBJ2-7; D not certain. This CDR3 contains 14 residues. The germline V and J ends were trimmed by 7 bases and 1 base, with 14 bases remaining between them. CDR1 is SNHLY, CDR2 FYNNEI, per germline. The CDR3 DNA is TGTGCCAGCAAAGGCAGACTGATTTCCTACGAGCAGTACTTC. Protein: CASKGRLISYEQYF.

The chain uses TRBV7-9 and TRBJ1-3, with D possibly matching TRBD1 (5 bases). Germline loops: CDR1 SEHNR, CDR2 FQNEAQ (reference sequence). The CDR3 sequence is 16 residues long. V shed 5 bases and J shed 2 bases, with 16 bases lying between them. CDR3 region: CASSPPRGGAGNTIYF. CDR3 sequence (DNA): TGTGCCAGCAGCCCCCCTAGGGGCGGGGCTGGAAACACCATATATTTT.

This clone has only one observation. The chain links TRBV28 to TRBJ2-7; 11 bases map to TRBD1. Germline trimming cut 10 bases from V and 3 bases from J; bases unmatched to any gene: 8. The CDR3 runs to 14 residues. CDR1 is MDHEN, CDR2 SYDVKM, per germline. The CDR3 sequence: CATITGTGGYEQYF. CDR3 coding DNA: TGTGCCACCATAACCGGGACAGGGGGCTACGAGCAGTACTTC.

The chain recombines TRBV9 with TRBJ2-7; 8 nucleotides agree with TRBD2. CDR3 size: 16 residues. The V gene's germline CDR1 is SGDLS and CDR2 YYNGEE. V dropped 4 bases and J dropped 2; count of bases not matched to a gene: 11. CDR3 residues: CASSPQGLASTYEQYF. The CDR3 nucleotides read TGTGCCAGCAGCCCGCAAGGACTAGCTAGTACCTACGAGCAGTACTTC.

This chain uses TRBV7-8 with TRBJ2-1; D gene ambiguous. The CDR3 contains 13 residues. Trimming removed 4 bases from V and 6 bases from J, with 10 bases in between. Germline V gene lookup returns CDR1 SGHVS and CDR2 FQNEAQ. The CDR3 DNA sequence: TGTGCCAGCAGCTCAGAAAGAGGCAATGAGCAGTTCTTC. This codes for CASSSERGNEQFF.

The V call is TRBV4-3, the J call TRBJ2-7, with D possibly matching TRBD2 (6 bases). This CDR3 region has 14 residues. Germline V gives CDR1 LGHNA, CDR2 YSLEER. V lost 1 base, J lost 6 bases, and 13 bases lay in between. For the CDR3, the DNA is TGCGCCAGCAGCCAAGGGATGGGGGGAATCGAGCAGTACTTC. This sequence encodes CASSQGMGGIEQYF.

The chain combines TRBV30 with TRBJ2-2; D might be TRBD2 (5 bases). Germline CDR1 reads GTSNPN; CDR2 reads SVGIG (reference sequence). Trimming left V 1 base short and J 3 bases short, with 9 bases between. This CDR3 has 14 residues. CDR3 sequence: CAWSAGLYTGELFF. In DNA, the CDR3 is TGTGCCTGGAGTGCAGGACTTTACACCGGGGAGCTGTTTTTT.

The chain combines TRBV5-1 with TRBJ1-5, with TRBD1 as a possible D gene (5 bases). The CDR3 has 15 residues. Germline V gene lookup returns CDR1 SGHRS and CDR2 YFSETQ. V dropped 0 bases and J dropped 0 bases, with 7 bases sitting between them. The CDR3 region is CASSLAGNSNQPQHF. The CDR3 DNA reads as TGCGCCAGCAGCTTGGCAGGGAATAGCAATCAGCCCCAGCATTTT.

The V call is TRBV14, the J call TRBJ2-5, with TRBD2 matching over 10 bases. This CDR3 comprises 15 residues. With 7 bases clipped from V and 2 bases from J, the junction kept 7 bases outside the gene matches. CDR1 and CDR2 from the germline V gene are SGHDN and FVKESK. For the CDR3, the DNA is TGTGCCAGCACCGTAGCGGGAGGACCGCAAGAGACCCAGTACTTC. This gives the protein CASTVAGGPQETQYF.

The chain is built from TRBV28 and TRBJ1-2, with 9 bases identical to TRBD1. The CDR3 loop spans 16 amino acids. The V and J ends lost 3 bases and 6 bases, in that order; junction bases with no gene match: 11. Germline CDR1 MDHEN, CDR2 SYDVKM. The chain's CDR3 is CASSLPRTGAGNGYTF. CDR3 nucleotides: TGTGCCAGCAGTTTGCCCCGGACAGGGGCGGGGAATGGCTACACCTTC.

V gene TRBV30 combines with J gene TRBJ2-7; D is unclear. Germline CDR1 reads GTSNPN; CDR2 reads SVGIG (reference sequence). The CDR3 is 11 residues long. Trimming pared 0 bases from V and 3 bases from J, leaving 3 bases between. The CDR3 region is CAWSVYYEQYF. In DNA, the CDR3 is TGTGCCTGGAGTGTATACTACGAGCAGTACTTC. The variable domain in full, completed from reference TRBV30 and TRBJ2-7, reads SQTIHQWPATLVQPVGSPLSLECTVEGTSNPNLYWYRQAAGRGLQLLFYSVGIGQISSEVPQNLSASRPQDRQFILSSKKLLLSDSGFYLCAWSVYYEQYFGPGTRLTVT.

This chain joins TRBV7-6 and TRBJ1-1; no reliable D call. Per the germline V gene, CDR1 is SGHVS and CDR2 is FNYEAQ. V was cut by 5 bases and J by 5 bases, with 12 bases left in between. This CDR3 region has 13 residues. CDR3 sequence (DNA): TGTGCCAGCAGCGATACCCGGGGAACTGAAGCTTTCTTT. Its translation is CASSDTRGTEAFF.

This clone has just a few counts. J is TRBJ1-1 and V is TRBV27; perhaps TRBD1 as D (6 bases). Germline CDR1 is MNHEY and CDR2 is SMNVEV (reference sequence). This CDR3 region has 14 residues. The V end lost 5 bases, the J end lost 7 bases, and 17 bases lay between the germline ends. CDR3: CASSPLGRGVEAFF. The CDR3 DNA reads TGTGCCAGCAGTCCCCTGGGCAGGGGAGTTGAAGCTTTCTTT.

The sample holds a few counts of this clone. The chain is built from TRBV7-9 and TRBJ1-4; 7 nucleotides align to TRBD1. The CDR3 spans 16 residues. CDR1 is SEHNR and CDR2 is FQNEAQ in the germline V gene (reference sequence). V trimming: 2 bases; J trimming: 4 bases; junction bases outside the gene matches: 7. The CDR3 DNA is TGTGCCAGCAGCTTATTGGGGACAGCCTTTAATGAAAAACTGTTTTTT. Translating gives CASSLLGTAFNEKLFF. The full variable domain, with the rest looked up from reference TRBV7-9 and TRBJ1-4, is DTGVSQNPRHKITKRGQNVTFRCDPISEHNRLYWYRQTLGQGPEFLTYFQNEAQLEKSRLLSDRFSAERPKGSFSTLEIQRTEQGDSAMYLCASSLLGTAFNEKLFFGSGTQLSVL.

The V gene is TRBV6-1, the J gene TRBJ2-7; D remains ambiguous. Germline V gene data show CDR1 as MNHNS and CDR2 as SASEGT. The germline V and J ends were trimmed by 2 bases and 1 base, with 9 bases remaining between them. The CDR3 is 14 amino acids. DNA of the CDR3: TGTGCCAGCAGTGAAATCCCCAAATCCTACGAGCAGTACTTC. This translates into CASSEIPKSYEQYF.

This chain uses TRBV5-6 with TRBJ2-7; the D gene is possibly TRBD1 (6 bases). Germline V lookup: CDR1 SGHDT, CDR2 YYEEEE. The CDR3 sequence is 12 residues long. V was pared by 0 bases and J by 12 bases, with 13 bases between. CDR3 residues: CASSLGDRYAYF. CDR3 bases: TGTGCCAGCAGCTTGGGAGACAGGTACGCGTACTTC.

This sequence joins TRBV6-5 and TRBJ2-5, with 8 bases that match TRBD2. This CDR3 region has 15 residues. Unmatched junction bases numbered 6, after V lost 4 bases and J lost 2 bases. Germline-derived CDR1 and CDR2 are MNHEY and SVGAGI. CDR3 region: CASSFLLAGQETQYF. The CDR3 DNA is TGTGCCAGCAGTTTCCTTCTAGCGGGTCAAGAGACCCAGTACTTC.

The rearrangement joins TRBV10-3 to TRBJ2-2; a weak D match, TRBD1 (5 bases). Per germline, CDR1 ENHRY and CDR2 SYGVKD. The CDR3 sequence is 14 residues long. V lost 5 bases and J 1 base, leaving 8 bases between the germline ends. In DNA form, the CDR3 reads TGTGCCATCAGTCCTACAGGGAACACCGGGGAGCTGTTTTTT. It encodes CAISPTGNTGELFF.